This T cell receptor (beta chain) is from a study of monozygotic twins with cystic fibrosis. Study observations and caveats: V usage most resembled the co-twin in 13 of 16 pairs.

As concerns this clone: Its target is unknown.

The table came from immunoSEQ multiplex PCR; TCRdb's copy has only in-frame clones and leaves some out. This table holds about 12,000 clones, roughly 85% found once. Sequenced material: blood. This clonotype originated in a man younger than 30 with cystic fibrosis.

The CDR3 loop is CASSEAPGQGETQYF. The DNA for the CDR3 is TGTGCCAGCAGTGAAGCTCCCGGACAGGGGGAGACCCAGTACTTC. The V call is TRBV6-1, the J call TRBJ2-5; TRBD1 agrees at 9 bases. J gave up 5 bases and V 0 bases, and 4 bases lay outside the gene matches. Germline-derived CDR1 and CDR2 are MNHNS and SASEGT. The length of the CDR3 is 15 residues.